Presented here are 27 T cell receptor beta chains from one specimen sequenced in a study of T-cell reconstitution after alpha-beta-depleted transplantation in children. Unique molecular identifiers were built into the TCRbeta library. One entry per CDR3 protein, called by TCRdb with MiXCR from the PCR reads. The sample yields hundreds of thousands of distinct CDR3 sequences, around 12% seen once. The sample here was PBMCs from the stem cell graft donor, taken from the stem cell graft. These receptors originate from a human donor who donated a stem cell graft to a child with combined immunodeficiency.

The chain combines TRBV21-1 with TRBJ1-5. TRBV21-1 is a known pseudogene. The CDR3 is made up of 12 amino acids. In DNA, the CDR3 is TGTGCCAGCAGCAAATGTGGTCAGCCCCAGCATTTT. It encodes CASSKCGQPQHF.

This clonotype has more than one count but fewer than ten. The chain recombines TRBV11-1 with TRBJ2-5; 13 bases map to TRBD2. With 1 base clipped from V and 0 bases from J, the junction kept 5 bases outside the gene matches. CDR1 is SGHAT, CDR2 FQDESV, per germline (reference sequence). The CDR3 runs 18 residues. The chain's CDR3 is CASSLGTSGGLYQETQYF. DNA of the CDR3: TGTGCCAGCAGCTTAGGGACTAGCGGGGGCCTGTACCAAGAGACCCAGTACTTC.

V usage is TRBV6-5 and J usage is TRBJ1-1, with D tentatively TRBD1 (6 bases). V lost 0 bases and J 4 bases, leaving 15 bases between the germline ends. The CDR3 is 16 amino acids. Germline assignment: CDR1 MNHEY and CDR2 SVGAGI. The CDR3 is CASSYSNRAGGTEAFF. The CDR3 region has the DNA TGTGCCAGCAGTTACTCGAACAGGGCTGGGGGCACTGAAGCTTTCTTT.

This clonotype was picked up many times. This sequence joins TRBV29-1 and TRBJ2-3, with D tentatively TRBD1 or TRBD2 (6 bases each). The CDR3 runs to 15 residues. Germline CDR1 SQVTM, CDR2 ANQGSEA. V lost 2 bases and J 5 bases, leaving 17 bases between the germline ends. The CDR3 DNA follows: TGCAGCGTTGAATCGGGGGCAATCCAGATAGATACGCAGTATTTT. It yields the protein CSVESGAIQIDTQYF.

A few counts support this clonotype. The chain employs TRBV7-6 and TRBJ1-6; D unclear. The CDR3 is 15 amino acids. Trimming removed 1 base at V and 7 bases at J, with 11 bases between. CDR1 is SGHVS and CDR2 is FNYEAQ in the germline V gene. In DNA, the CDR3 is TGTGCCAGCAGCTTAGATAACAGCAAGAATTCACCCCTCCACTTT. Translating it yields CASSLDNSKNSPLHF. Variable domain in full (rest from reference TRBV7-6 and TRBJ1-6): GAGVSQSPRYKVTKRGQDVALRCDPISGHVSLYWYRQALGQGPEFLTYFNYEAQQDKSGLPNDRFSAERPEGSISTLTIQRTEQRDSAMYRCASSLDNSKNSPLHFGNGTRLTVT.

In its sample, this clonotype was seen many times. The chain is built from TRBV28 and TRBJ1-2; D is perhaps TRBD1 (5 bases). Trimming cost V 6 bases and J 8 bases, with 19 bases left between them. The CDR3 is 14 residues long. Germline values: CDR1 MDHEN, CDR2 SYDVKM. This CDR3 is CASRRDLKGWGYTF. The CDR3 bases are TGTGCCAGCAGGCGGGACCTGAAAGGGTGGGGCTACACCTTC.

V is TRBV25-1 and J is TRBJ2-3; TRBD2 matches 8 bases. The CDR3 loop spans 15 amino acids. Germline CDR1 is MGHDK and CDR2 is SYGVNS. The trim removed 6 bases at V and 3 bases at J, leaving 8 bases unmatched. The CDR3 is CASSPPSGSTDTQYF. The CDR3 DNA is TGTGCCAGCAGCCCCCCTAGCGGGTCTACAGATACGCAGTATTTT.

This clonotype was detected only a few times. The DNA for the CDR3 is TGCAGTGCTAGGGAACAGACAGGGGTTTTGTCTGAAGCTTTCTTT. It is translated as CSAREQTGVLSEAFF. This chain links TRBV20-1 with TRBJ1-1; 8 nucleotides line up with TRBD1. V dropped 3 bases and J dropped 6; count of bases not matched to a gene: 12. The CDR3 covers 15 residues. CDR1 DFQATT and CDR2 SNEGSKA come from the germline V gene (reference sequence).

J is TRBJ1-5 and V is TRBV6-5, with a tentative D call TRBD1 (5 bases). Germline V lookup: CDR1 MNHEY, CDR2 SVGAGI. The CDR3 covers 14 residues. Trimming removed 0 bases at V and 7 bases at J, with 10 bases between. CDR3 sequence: CASSYSGVFQPQHF. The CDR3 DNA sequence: TGTGCCAGCAGTTACTCGGGGGTGTTCCAGCCCCAGCATTTT.

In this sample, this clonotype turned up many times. DNA for the CDR3: TGTGCCAGCAGTTTACAGGGTGGAGGGAATGAGCAGTTCTTC. Its protein product is CASSLQGGGNEQFF. The gene calls are TRBV12-3 or TRBV12-4 and TRBJ2-1, with a tentative D call TRBD2 (6 bases). V was shortened by 2 bases and J by 7 bases, with 12 bases between the two germline ends. This CDR3 has 14 amino acids.

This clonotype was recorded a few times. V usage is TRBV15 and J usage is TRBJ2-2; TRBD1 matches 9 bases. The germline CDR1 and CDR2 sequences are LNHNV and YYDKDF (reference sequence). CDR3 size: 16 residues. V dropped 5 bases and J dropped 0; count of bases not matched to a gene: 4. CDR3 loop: CATSGDRGANTGELFF. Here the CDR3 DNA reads TGTGCCACCAGCGGCGACAGGGGGGCGAACACCGGGGAGCTGTTTTTT.

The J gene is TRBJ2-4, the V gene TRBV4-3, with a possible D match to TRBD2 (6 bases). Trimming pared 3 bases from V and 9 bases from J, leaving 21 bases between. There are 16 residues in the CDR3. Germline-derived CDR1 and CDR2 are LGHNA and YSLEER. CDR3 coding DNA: TGCGCCAGCAGCCAGGAAGCACGGTCCGGGGGAGGCATTCAGTACTTC. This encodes CASSQEARSGGGIQYF.

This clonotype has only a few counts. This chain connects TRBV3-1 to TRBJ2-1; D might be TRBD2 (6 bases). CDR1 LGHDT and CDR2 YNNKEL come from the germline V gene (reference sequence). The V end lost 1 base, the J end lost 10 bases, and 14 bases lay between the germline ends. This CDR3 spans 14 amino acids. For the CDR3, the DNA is TGTGCCAGCAGCCAAGCTGTCGGGGGATCAGAGCAGTTCTTC. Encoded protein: CASSQAVGGSEQFF.

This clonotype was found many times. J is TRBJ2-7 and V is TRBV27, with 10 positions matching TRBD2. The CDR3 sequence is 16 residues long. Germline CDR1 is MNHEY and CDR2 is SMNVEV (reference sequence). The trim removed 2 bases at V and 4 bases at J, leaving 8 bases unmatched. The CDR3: CASSLRASGSSYEQYF. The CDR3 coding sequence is TGTGCCAGCAGTTTACGGGCTAGCGGGAGTTCGTACGAGCAGTACTTC.

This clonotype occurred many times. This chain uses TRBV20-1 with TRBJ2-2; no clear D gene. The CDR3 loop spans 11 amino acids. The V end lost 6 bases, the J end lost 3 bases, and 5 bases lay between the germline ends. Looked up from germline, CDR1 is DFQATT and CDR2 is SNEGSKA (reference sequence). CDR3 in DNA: TGCAGTGCCCCCTACACCGGGGAGCTGTTTTTT. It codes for CSAPYTGELFF.

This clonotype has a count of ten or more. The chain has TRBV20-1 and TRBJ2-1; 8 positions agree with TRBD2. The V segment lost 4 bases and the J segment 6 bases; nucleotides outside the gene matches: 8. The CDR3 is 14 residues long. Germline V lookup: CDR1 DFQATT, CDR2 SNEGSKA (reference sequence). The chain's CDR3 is CSAKRPGTSNEQFF. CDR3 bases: TGCAGTGCTAAGCGTCCCGGGACTAGCAATGAGCAGTTCTTC.

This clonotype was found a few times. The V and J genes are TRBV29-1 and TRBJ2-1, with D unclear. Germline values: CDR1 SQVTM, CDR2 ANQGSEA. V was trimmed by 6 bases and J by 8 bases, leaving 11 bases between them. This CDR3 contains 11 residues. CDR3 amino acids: CSVLLPHEQFF. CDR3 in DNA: TGCAGCGTCCTTCTGCCCCATGAGCAGTTCTTC.

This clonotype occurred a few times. The CDR3 spells CASSLARYQPQHF. As DNA, the CDR3 is TGTGCCAGCAGCTTAGCGAGGTATCAGCCCCAGCATTTT. The V and J genes are TRBV7-6 and TRBJ1-5; no firm D call. With 0 bases removed from V and 5 bases from J, the gap between germline ends came to 5 bases. Germline V gives CDR1 SGHVS, CDR2 FNYEAQ. The CDR3 has 13 amino acids.

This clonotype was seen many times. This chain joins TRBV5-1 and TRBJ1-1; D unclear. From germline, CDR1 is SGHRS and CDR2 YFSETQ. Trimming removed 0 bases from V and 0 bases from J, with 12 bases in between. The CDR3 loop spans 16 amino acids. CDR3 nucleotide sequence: TGCGCCAGCAGCTTGGGGACGGGCTACATGAACACTGAAGCTTTCTTT. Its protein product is CASSLGTGYMNTEAFF.

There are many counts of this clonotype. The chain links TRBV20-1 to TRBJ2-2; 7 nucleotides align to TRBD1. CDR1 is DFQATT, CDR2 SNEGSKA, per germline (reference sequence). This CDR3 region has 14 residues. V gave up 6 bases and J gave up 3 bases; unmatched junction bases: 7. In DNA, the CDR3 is TGCAGTGCCCGGGACAGAGTCTACACCGGGGAGCTGTTTTTT. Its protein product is CSARDRVYTGELFF.

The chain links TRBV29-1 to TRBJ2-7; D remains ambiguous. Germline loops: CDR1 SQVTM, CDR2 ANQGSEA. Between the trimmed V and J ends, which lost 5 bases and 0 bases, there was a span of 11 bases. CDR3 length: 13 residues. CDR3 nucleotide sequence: TGCAGCGTTCGTCCAGCGAGCTCCTACGAGCAGTACTTC. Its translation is CSVRPASSYEQYF.

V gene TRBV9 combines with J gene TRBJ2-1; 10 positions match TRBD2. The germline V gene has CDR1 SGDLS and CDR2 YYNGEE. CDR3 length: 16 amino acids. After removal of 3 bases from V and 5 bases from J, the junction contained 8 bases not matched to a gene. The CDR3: CASSGSSGGPHNEQFF. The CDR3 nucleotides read TGTGCCAGCAGCGGGTCTAGCGGGGGTCCCCACAATGAGCAGTTCTTC. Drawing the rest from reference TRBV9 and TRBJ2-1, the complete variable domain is DSGVTQTPKHLITATGQRVTLRCSPRSGDLSVYWYQQSLDQGLQFLIQYYNGEERAKGNILERFSAQQFPDLHSELNLSSLELGDSALYFCASSGSSGGPHNEQFFGPGTRLTVL.

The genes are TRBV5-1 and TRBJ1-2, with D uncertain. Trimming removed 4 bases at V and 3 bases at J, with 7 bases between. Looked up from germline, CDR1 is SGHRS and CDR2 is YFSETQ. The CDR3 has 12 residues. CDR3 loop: CASSNDDYGYTF. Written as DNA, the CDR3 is TGCGCCAGCAGCAATGACGACTATGGCTACACCTTC.

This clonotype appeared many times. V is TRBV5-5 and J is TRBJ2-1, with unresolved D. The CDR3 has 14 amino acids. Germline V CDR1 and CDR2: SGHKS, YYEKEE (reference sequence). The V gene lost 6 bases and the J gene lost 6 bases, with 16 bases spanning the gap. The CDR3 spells CASTPSWPTNEQFF. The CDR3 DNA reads TGTGCCAGCACCCCTTCGTGGCCCACCAATGAGCAGTTCTTC.

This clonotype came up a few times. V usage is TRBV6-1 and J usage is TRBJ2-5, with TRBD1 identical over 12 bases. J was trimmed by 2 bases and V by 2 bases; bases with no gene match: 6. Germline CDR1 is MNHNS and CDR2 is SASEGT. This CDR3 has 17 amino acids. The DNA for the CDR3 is TGTGCCAGCAGTGAACTAAGGGACAGGGGGCTTCAAGAGACCCAGTACTTC. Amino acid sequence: CASSELRDRGLQETQYF.

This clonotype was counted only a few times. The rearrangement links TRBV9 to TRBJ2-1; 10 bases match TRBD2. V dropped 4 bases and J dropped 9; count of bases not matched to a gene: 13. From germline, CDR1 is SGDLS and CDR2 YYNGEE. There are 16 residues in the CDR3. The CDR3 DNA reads TGTGCCAGCAGCTCCGGGGGGGGACTAGCGCATTTTGAGCAGTTCTTC. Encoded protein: CASSSGGGLAHFEQFF.

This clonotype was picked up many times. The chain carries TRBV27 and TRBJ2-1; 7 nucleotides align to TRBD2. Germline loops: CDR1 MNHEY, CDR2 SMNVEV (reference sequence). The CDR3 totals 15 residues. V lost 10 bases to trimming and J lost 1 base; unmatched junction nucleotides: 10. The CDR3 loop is CATGLDGRSYNEQFF. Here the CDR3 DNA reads TGTGCCACTGGACTAGATGGGAGGTCCTACAATGAGCAGTTCTTC.